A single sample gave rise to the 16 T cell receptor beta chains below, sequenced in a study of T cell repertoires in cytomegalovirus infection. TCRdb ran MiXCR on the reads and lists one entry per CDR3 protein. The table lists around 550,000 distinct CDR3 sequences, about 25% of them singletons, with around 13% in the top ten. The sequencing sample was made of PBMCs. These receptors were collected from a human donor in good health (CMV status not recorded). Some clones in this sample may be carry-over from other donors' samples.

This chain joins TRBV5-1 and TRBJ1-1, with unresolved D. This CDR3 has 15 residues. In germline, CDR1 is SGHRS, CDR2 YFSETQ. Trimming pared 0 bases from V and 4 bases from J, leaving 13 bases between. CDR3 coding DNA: TGCGCCAGCAGCTTGGCCGGGAGAGGGTTCACTGAAGCTTTCTTT. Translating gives CASSLAGRGFTEAFF.

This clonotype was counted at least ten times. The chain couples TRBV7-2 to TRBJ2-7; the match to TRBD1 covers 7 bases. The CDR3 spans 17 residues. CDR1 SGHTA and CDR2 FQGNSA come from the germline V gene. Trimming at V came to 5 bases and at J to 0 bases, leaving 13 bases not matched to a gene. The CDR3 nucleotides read TGTGCCAGCAGCCCCTTAGGGGGCGGACCGAGCTCCTACGAGCAGTACTTC. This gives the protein CASSPLGGGPSSYEQYF.

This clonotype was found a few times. Written as DNA, the CDR3 is TGTGCCAGCAGCTTACAGGGGGTGGCGGGCATGAACACTGAAGCTTTCTTT. This translates into CASSLQGVAGMNTEAFF. This chain uses TRBV7-2 with TRBJ1-1; 7 nucleotides align to TRBD1. This CDR3 region has 17 residues. Germline V lookup: CDR1 SGHTA, CDR2 FQGNSA. V lost 2 bases, J lost 0 bases, and 9 bases stayed unmatched.

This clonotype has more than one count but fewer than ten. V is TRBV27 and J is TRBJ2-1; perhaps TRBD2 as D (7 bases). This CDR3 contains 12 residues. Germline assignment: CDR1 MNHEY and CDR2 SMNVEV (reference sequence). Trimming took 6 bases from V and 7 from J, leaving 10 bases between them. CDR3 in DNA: TGTGCCAGCAGGCGGGGGCGGAATGAGCAGTTCTTC. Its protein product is CASRRGRNEQFF.

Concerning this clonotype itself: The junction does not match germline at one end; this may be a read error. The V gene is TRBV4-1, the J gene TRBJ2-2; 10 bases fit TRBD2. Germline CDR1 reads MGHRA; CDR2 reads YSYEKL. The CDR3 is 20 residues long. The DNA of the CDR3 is TGTGCCAGCAGCCGCAAAGAGGGGGCCAGCGGGAGGGCCAACACCGGGGAGCTGTTTTTT. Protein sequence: CASSRKEGASGRANTGELFF.

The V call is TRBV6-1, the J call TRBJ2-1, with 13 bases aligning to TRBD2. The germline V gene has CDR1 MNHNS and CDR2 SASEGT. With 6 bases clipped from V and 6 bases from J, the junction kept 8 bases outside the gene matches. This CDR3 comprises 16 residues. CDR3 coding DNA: TGTGCCAGCAGCCCAAAGGGGACTAGCGGGATCAATGAGCAGTTCTTC. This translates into CASSPKGTSGINEQFF.

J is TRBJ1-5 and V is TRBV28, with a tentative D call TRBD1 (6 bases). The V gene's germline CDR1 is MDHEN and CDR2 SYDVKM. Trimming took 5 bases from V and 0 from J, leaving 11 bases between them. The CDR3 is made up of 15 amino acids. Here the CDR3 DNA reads TGTGCCAGCAGTCCCGCAGGGGCTAGCAATCAGCCCCAGCATTTT. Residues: CASSPAGASNQPQHF.

Written as DNA, the CDR3 is TGTGCCAGCAGTCTCGGACAGAATGGCTACACCTTC. It yields the protein CASSLGQNGYTF. V is TRBV6-6 and J is TRBJ1-2; D might be TRBD1 (6 bases). This CDR3 spans 12 amino acids. CDR1 and CDR2 from the germline V gene are MNHNY and SVGAGI (reference sequence). V lost 5 bases and J lost 6, with 10 bases in between.

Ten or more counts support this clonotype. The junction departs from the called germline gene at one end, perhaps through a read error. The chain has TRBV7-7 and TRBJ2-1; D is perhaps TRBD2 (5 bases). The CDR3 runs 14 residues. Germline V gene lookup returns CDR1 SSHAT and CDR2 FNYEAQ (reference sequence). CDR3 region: CASSLAEGRDEQFF. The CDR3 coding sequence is TGTGCTAGCAGCTTAGCAGAGGGTAGGGATGAGCAGTTCTTC.

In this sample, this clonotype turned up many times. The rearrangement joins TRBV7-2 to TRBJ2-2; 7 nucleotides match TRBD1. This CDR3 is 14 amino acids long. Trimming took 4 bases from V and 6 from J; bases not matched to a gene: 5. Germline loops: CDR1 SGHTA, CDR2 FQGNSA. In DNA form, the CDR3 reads TGTGCCAGCAGCTCCCAGGGGGTCGCCGGGGAGCTGTTTTTT. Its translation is CASSSQGVAGELFF.

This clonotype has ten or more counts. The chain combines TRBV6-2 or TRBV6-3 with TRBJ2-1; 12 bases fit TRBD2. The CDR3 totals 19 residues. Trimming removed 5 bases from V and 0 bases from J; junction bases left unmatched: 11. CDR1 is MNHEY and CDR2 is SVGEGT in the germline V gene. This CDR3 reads CASSQRLAGVLSSYNEQFF. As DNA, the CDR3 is TGTGCCAGCAGTCAACGACTAGCGGGGGTCTTGAGCTCCTACAATGAGCAGTTCTTC.

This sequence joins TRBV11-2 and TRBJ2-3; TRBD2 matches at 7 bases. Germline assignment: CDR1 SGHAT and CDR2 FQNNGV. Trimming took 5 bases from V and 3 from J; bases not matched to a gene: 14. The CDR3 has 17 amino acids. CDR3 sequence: CASSPPRAGVRTDTQYF. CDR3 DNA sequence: TGTGCCAGCAGCCCCCCTCGGGCGGGAGTTCGTACAGATACGCAGTATTTT.

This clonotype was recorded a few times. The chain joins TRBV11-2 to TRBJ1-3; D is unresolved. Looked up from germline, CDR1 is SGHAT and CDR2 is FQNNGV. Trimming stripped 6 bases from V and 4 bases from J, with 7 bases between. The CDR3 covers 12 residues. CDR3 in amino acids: CASRVTGNTIYF. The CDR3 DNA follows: TGTGCCAGCAGGGTTACAGGAAACACCATATATTTT.

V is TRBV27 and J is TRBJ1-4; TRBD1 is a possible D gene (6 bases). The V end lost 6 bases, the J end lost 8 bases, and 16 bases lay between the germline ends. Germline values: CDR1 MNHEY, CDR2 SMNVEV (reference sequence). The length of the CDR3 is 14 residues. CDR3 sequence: CASRETGNMEKLFF. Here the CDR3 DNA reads TGTGCCAGCAGGGAAACAGGGAACATGGAAAAACTGTTTTTT.

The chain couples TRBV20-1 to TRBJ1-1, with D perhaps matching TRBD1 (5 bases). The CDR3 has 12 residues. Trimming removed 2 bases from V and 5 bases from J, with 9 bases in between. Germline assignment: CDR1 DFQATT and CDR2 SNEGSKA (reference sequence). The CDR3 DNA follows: TGCAGTGCTAGAAGGGGTCGGACTGAAGCTTTCTTT. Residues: CSARRGRTEAFF.

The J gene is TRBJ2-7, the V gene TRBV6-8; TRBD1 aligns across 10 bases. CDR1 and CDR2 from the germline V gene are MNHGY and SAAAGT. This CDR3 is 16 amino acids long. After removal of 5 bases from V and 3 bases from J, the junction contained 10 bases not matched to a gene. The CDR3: CASSGQGGYQNYEQYF. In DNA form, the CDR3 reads TGTGCCAGCAGTGGACAGGGGGGCTACCAGAACTACGAGCAGTACTTC.